Below are 25 T cell receptor beta chains sequenced from a single sample in a study of T cells in Graves' hyperthyroidism and ophthalmopathy. Amplified regions were TCR beta CDR3 sequences from RNA transcripts. First-round RT-PCR of the TCR CDR3 relied on the HTBI primer set. TCRdb independently ran MiXCR on the multiplex PCR reads; one entry per CDR3 protein. The table lists 500,000 to 550,000 distinct CDR3 sequences, around 21% of them singletons. Sequencing was performed on blood. Receptors originate from a man aged 18 to 30 with Graves' hyperthyroidism.

This clonotype was picked up many times. V and J are TRBV15 and TRBJ1-5; perhaps TRBD1 as D (6 bases). The ends were cut back, 1 base at V and 4 bases at J, with 8 bases in the middle. The CDR3 is made up of 14 amino acids. Germline V gives CDR1 LNHNV, CDR2 YYDKDF (reference sequence). This CDR3 reads CATSRGTANQPQHF. For the CDR3, the DNA is TGTGCCACCAGCAGAGGGACAGCAAATCAGCCCCAGCATTTT. Using reference TRBV15 and TRBJ1-5 for the parts outside the CDR3, the full variable domain is DAMVIQNPRYQVTQFGKPVTLSCSQTLNHNVMYWYQQKSSQAPKLLFHYYDKDFNNEADTPDNFQSRRPNTSFCFLDIRSPGLGDTAMYLCATSRGTANQPQHFGDGTRLSIL.

J is TRBJ2-7 and V is TRBV27; D is tentatively TRBD1 or TRBD2 (6 bases each). The V end was cut by 6 bases, the J end by 5 bases, with 14 bases between. CDR1 and CDR2 from the germline V gene are MNHEY and SMNVEV (reference sequence). This CDR3 comprises 13 residues. DNA of the CDR3: TGTGCCAGCAGCCAAAGGGGGGCCCACGAGCAGTACTTC. Protein: CASSQRGAHEQYF.

This clonotype was observed many times. This chain connects TRBV5-1 to TRBJ2-2; the D gene is possibly TRBD1 (6 bases). The CDR3 consists of 16 residues. Trimming took 3 bases from V and 2 from J, leaving 14 bases between them. Germline CDR1 is SGHRS and CDR2 is YFSETQ. CDR3 loop: CASSSDSQINTGELFF. The CDR3 region has the DNA TGCGCCAGCAGCTCGGACAGCCAAATAAACACCGGGGAGCTGTTTTTT. The complete variable domain, with remaining parts taken from reference TRBV5-1 and TRBJ2-2, reads KAGVTQTPRYLIKTRGQQVTLSCSPISGHRSVSWYQQTPGQGLQFLFEYFSETQRNKGNFPGRFSGRQFSNSRSEMNVSTLELGDSALYLCASSSDSQINTGELFFGEGSRLTVL.

The chain recombines TRBV6-1 with TRBJ2-5; no firm D call. The CDR3 is made up of 13 amino acids. V was cut by 1 base and J by 3 bases, with 6 bases left in between. Germline values: CDR1 MNHNS, CDR2 SASEGT. The DNA for the CDR3 is TGTGCCAGCAGTGAAGGTCGGGAAGAGACCCAGTACTTC. Translated, it gives CASSEGREETQYF.

This clonotype has ten or more counts. The chain is built from TRBV19 and TRBJ1-5; tentatively, D is TRBD1 (5 bases). V was pared by 4 bases and J by 0 bases, with 16 bases between. CDR3 length: 17 amino acids. CDR1 and CDR2 from the germline V gene are LNHDA and SQIVND (reference sequence). CDR3 DNA sequence: TGTGCCAGTAGTAAGCTTCCCGCGGGGGGTAGCAATCAGCCCCAGCATTTT. Its translation is CASSKLPAGGSNQPQHF.

The sample holds a few counts of this clonotype. This chain connects TRBV5-6 to TRBJ2-7; D not certain. Germline CDR1 SGHDT, CDR2 YYEEEE. V shed 4 bases and J shed 6 bases, with 14 bases lying between them. The CDR3 has 13 residues. CDR3: CASSLGPRSEQYF. DNA for the CDR3: TGTGCCAGCAGCCTAGGACCCAGAAGCGAGCAGTACTTC. Supplemented by reference TRBV5-6 and TRBJ2-7, the full variable domain reads DAGVTQSPTHLIKTRGQQVTLRCSPKSGHDTVSWYQQALGQGPQFIFQYYEEEERQRGNFPDRFSGHQFPNYSSELNVNALLLGDSALYLCASSLGPRSEQYFGPGTRLTVT.

This clonotype was observed many times. The chain carries TRBV6-1 and TRBJ1-2; 8 bases are shared with TRBD1. V lost 6 bases and J lost 4; bases outside the gene matches: 13. Germline CDR1 is MNHNS and CDR2 is SASEGT. The CDR3 is 16 residues long. CDR3 DNA sequence: TGTGCCAGCAGGACCCAGGGACAGGCGCTCGGCTATGGCTACACCTTC. It codes for CASRTQGQALGYGYTF.

Notes on this clonotype: An end of the junction differs from the germline gene, which may be a read error. The gene calls are TRBV4-1 and TRBJ2-7, with TRBD1 identical over 8 bases. Per the germline V gene, CDR1 is MGHRA and CDR2 is YSYEKL. This CDR3 comprises 15 residues. Here the CDR3 reads CASSQQGQVGYGQYF. The DNA for the CDR3 is TGCGCCAGCAGCCAACAGGGACAGGTGGGGTACGGGCAGTACTTC.

In DNA, the CDR3 is TGTGCCGTATACACAGATACGCAGTATTTT. Amino acid sequence: CAVYTDTQYF. The chain is built from TRBV10-3 and TRBJ2-3, with D uncertain. The CDR3 sequence is 10 residues long. CDR1 ENHRY and CDR2 SYGVKD come from the germline V gene. The V end was cut by 11 bases, the J end by 2 bases, with 5 bases between.

This clonotype showed up many times. The rearrangement joins TRBV19 to TRBJ1-2, with TRBD1 matching 8 bases. The CDR3 contains 14 residues. Trimming at V came to 7 bases and at J to 6 bases, leaving 10 bases not matched to a gene. The germline gives CDR1 LNHDA, CDR2 SQIVND (reference sequence). CDR3 loop: CASKEQGARHGYTF. The CDR3, as DNA: TGTGCCAGTAAGGAGCAGGGGGCGCGTCATGGCTACACCTTC.

This clonotype was counted a few times. V and J are TRBV4-2 and TRBJ2-7; 8 bases line up with TRBD2. The CDR3 loop spans 19 amino acids. CDR1 is LGHNA and CDR2 is YNFKEQ in the germline V gene. Unmatched junction bases numbered 13, after V lost 0 bases and J lost 0 bases. The CDR3 DNA sequence: TGTGCCAGCAGCCAAGACCAGTGGATTGAGACTAGCGACTCCTACGAGCAGTACTTC. It encodes CASSQDQWIETSDSYEQYF.

Of note for this clonotype: Its ends do not fully match the called genes, so a read error is possible. V and J are TRBV6-1 and TRBJ2-5, with D unclear. CDR1 is MNHNS, CDR2 SASEGT, per germline. The CDR3 spans 12 residues. The DNA of the CDR3 is TGTGCCGGCAGTGAATACCGAGAGACCCAGTACTTC. Translation gives CAGSEYRETQYF.

As regards this clonotype: Given a much more abundant clone one base away, this may be a read error. This sequence joins TRBV2 and TRBJ1-2; 7 bases match TRBD1. CDR3 size: 14 residues. Looked up from germline, CDR1 is SNHLY and CDR2 is FYNNEI. CDR3 sequence reads: CAISRGTVNYGYTF. The DNA of the CDR3 is TGTGCCATCAGTCGAGGGACAGTTAACTATGGCTACACCTTC.

This clonotype was detected many times. The rearrangement links TRBV6-1 to TRBJ2-7; D is ambiguous. The CDR3 length is 15 residues. Trimming removed 0 bases at V and 2 bases at J, with 11 bases between. CDR1 MNHNS and CDR2 SASEGT come from the germline V gene. CDR3 bases: TGTGCCAGCAGTGAAGCGGTACAGTTCCCCTACGAGCAGTACTTC. Its translation: CASSEAVQFPYEQYF.

This chain joins TRBV12-5 and TRBJ2-5; D is tentatively TRBD1 or TRBD2 (6 bases each). V dropped 6 bases and J dropped 5 bases, with 19 bases sitting between them. Germline V gene data show CDR1 as LGHNT and CDR2 as FRNRAP. This CDR3 has 15 residues. The CDR3 region has the DNA TGTGCTAGTGGCCGAGGGGGGATTGGAGGGGAGACCCAGTACTTC. Translated, it gives CASGRGGIGGETQYF.

The rearrangement joins TRBV24-1 to TRBJ2-1; D may be TRBD1 (5 bases). CDR3 size: 15 residues. V was clipped by 8 bases and J by 2 bases, with 15 bases between them. Per the germline V gene, CDR1 is KGHDR and CDR2 is SFDVKD. The CDR3 here is CATMGRGGAYNEQFF. In nucleotides, the CDR3 is TGTGCCACCATGGGGCGTGGCGGCGCCTACAATGAGCAGTTCTTC.

This clonotype was seen ten or more times. The chain combines TRBV12-3 or TRBV12-4 with TRBJ1-5, with TRBD1 matching over 7 bases. CDR3 length: 16 amino acids. After removal of 4 bases from V and 6 bases from J, the junction contained 12 bases not matched to a gene. The CDR3 sequence is CASSSQTGAGGQPQHF. The CDR3 DNA is TGTGCCAGCAGTTCCCAAACAGGGGCAGGCGGTCAGCCCCAGCATTTT.

The gene calls are TRBV6-5 and TRBJ1-6; D gene unclear. Germline V lookup: CDR1 MNHEY, CDR2 SVGAGI. The germline V and J ends were trimmed by 0 bases and 10 bases, with 13 bases remaining between them. The CDR3 spans 15 residues. The CDR3 here is CASSYSPLDGSPLHF. Written as DNA, the CDR3 is TGTGCCAGCAGTTACTCACCACTCGACGGGTCACCCCTCCACTTT.

This clonotype was counted ten times or more. This rearrangement joins TRBV28 to TRBJ2-2; 10 bases fit TRBD1. V dropped 6 bases and J dropped 6; count of bases not matched to a gene: 7. CDR1 is MDHEN, CDR2 SYDVKM, per germline. This CDR3 region has 15 residues. The CDR3 DNA sequence: TGTGCCAGCAGGGAGGACAGGGGGGTGGCCGGGGAGCTGTTTTTT. Translation: CASREDRGVAGELFF.

Many counts were recorded for this clonotype. The rearrangement uses TRBV12-3 or TRBV12-4 and TRBJ2-5; 7 nucleotides agree with TRBD2. This CDR3 contains 12 residues. Losses at the gene ends were 4 bases for V and 5 bases for J; bases not matched to a gene: 1. DNA of the CDR3: TGTGCCAGCAGTTGGGGGGGGGAGACCCAGTACTTC. It codes for CASSWGGETQYF.

This clonotype was counted ten times or more. This chain uses TRBV9 with TRBJ2-5; maybe TRBD1 (5 bases). This CDR3 is built from 17 residues. Looked up from germline, CDR1 is SGDLS and CDR2 is YYNGEE. Trimming removed 1 base from V and 1 base from J, with 17 bases in between. In nucleotides, the CDR3 is TGTGCCAGCAGCGTAATTCCCCCAAGACAGTTCCAAGAGACCCAGTACTTC. Its translation is CASSVIPPRQFQETQYF.

The rearrangement uses TRBV6-1 and TRBJ1-1; a possible D gene is TRBD1 (6 bases). Trimming stripped 1 base from V and 0 bases from J, with 15 bases between. The CDR3 covers 17 residues. Germline loops: CDR1 MNHNS, CDR2 SASEGT. CDR3 protein: CASSEDRVSAMNTEAFF. CDR3 DNA sequence: TGTGCCAGCAGTGAAGACAGGGTGTCCGCAATGAACACTGAAGCTTTCTTT.

The J gene is TRBJ2-5, the V gene TRBV6-5; the D gene is possibly TRBD1 (6 bases). V was cut by 0 bases and J by 2 bases, with 10 bases left in between. The CDR3 sequence is 15 residues long. CDR1 MNHEY and CDR2 SVGAGI come from the germline V gene. CDR3 protein: CASSYSGGEQETQYF. CDR3 in DNA: TGTGCCAGCAGTTACTCAGGGGGAGAGCAAGAGACCCAGTACTTC.

This sequence joins TRBV28 and TRBJ1-3, with D tentatively TRBD1 (5 bases). This CDR3 spans 15 amino acids. Germline assignment: CDR1 MDHEN and CDR2 SYDVKM. V dropped 4 bases and J dropped 4 bases, with 14 bases sitting between them. The chain's CDR3 is CASSSTEGRGNTIYF. CDR3 sequence (DNA): TGTGCCAGCAGTTCCACAGAGGGGAGGGGAAACACCATATATTTT.

This clonotype was detected only a few times. This chain connects TRBV20-1 to TRBJ2-5; no reliable D call. The CDR3 is 11 amino acids. Trimming removed 8 bases from V and 2 bases from J, with 9 bases in between. CDR1 is DFQATT and CDR2 is SNEGSKA in the germline V gene (reference sequence). DNA of the CDR3: TGCAGTCCAGAGCAACAAGAGACCCAGTACTTC. This codes for CSPEQQETQYF.